The T cell receptor (beta chain) described here comes from a study of neurological immune-mediated disorders. This clonotype appeared many times. Its antigen remains unidentified. The V and J ends lost 2 bases and 1 base respectively, with 11 bases between them. Germline V gives CDR1 MNHEY, CDR2 SVGAGI. This CDR3 is built from 15 residues. By 5'RACE with 10-nucleotide random UMIs, the cDNA was made. A single record per CDR3 protein comes from TCRdb applying MiXCR to the 5' RACE reads. The sample consists of fewer than 85,000 distinct CDR3 sequences, roughly 3.9% of them appearing once. Study-wide results and caveats: HTLV-1-associated myelopathy led in TCR clonal expansion, while multiple sclerosis ranked lowest, below healthy controls.

The sample taken for sequencing was PBMCs. The chain joins TRBV6-5 to TRBJ1-1; unclear D gene. The clonotype was recovered from a man younger than 45 with multiple sclerosis. CDR3 coding DNA: TGTGCCAGCAGTTACCTCGGACCTAAGAACACTGAAGCTTTCTTT. Its protein is CASSYLGPKNTEAFF.